The 18 T cell receptor beta chains presented below share a single source sample, sequenced in a study of blood T cell repertoires in COVID-19. Clones were read by immunoSEQ multiplex PCR, and TCRdb kept only the in-frame ones, dropping some. The repertoire holds under 250,000 clones, about 93% seen once, with 0.83% in the top ten. Sequencing input: peripheral blood. The origin of the receptors is a man aged 25 to 45 with COVID-19, enrolled during active disease.

V is TRBV7-9 and J is TRBJ1-5, with 12 bases lining up with TRBD1. This CDR3 region has 15 residues. V shed 4 bases, J shed 5 bases, and the junction held 3 bases outside the gene matches. Looked up from germline, CDR1 is SEHNR and CDR2 is FQNEAQ (reference sequence). CDR3 sequence reads: CASSSGTGGYQPQHF. DNA of the CDR3: TGTGCCAGCAGCTCCGGGACAGGGGGCTATCAGCCCCAGCATTTT.

The rearrangement uses TRBV2 and TRBJ2-3; 7 bases match TRBD1. The CDR3 has 16 amino acids. V lost 5 bases to trimming and J lost 0 bases; unmatched junction nucleotides: 8. Germline loops: CDR1 SNHLY, CDR2 FYNNEI. The CDR3 spells CASSKDRTASTDTQYF. In DNA form, the CDR3 reads TGTGCCAGCAGTAAGGACAGGACCGCTAGCACAGATACGCAGTATTTT.

This chain links TRBV7-9 with TRBJ1-1; the D gene is possibly TRBD1 (6 bases). Between the trimmed V and J ends, which lost 5 bases and 11 bases, there was a span of 24 bases. The CDR3 runs 15 residues. Looked up from germline, CDR1 is SEHNR and CDR2 is FQNEAQ (reference sequence). The CDR3, as DNA: TGTGCCAGCAGCCCCGGCGGGGGGCAGGGCAGTTGGGCTTTCTTT. Translation gives CASSPGGGQGSWAFF.

J is TRBJ1-2 and V is TRBV4-1; no firm D call. CDR1 is MGHRA, CDR2 YSYEKL, per germline. The germline V and J ends were trimmed by 1 base and 2 bases, with 20 bases remaining between them. This CDR3 is built from 18 residues. The CDR3: CASSQGAGRKNRNYGYTF. The CDR3 coding sequence is TGCGCCAGCAGCCAAGGGGCGGGCCGCAAGAACCGAAACTATGGCTACACCTTC.

On this clone itself: One end of the junction varies from germline; a read error may be responsible. V gene TRBV6-5 combines with J gene TRBJ1-5; 8 nucleotides agree with TRBD1. The CDR3 is 13 amino acids. Germline V gene sequence: CDR1 MNHEY, CDR2 SVGAGI. As DNA, the CDR3 is TGTGCCAGCAGCCTGGACAGGGCCCATTCGACCTATTTT. Protein sequence: CASSLDRAHSTYF.

This clone was recorded a few times. A much more abundant neighbour one base away suggests this may be a read error. V usage is TRBV3-1 (or the pseudogene TRBV3-2) and J usage is TRBJ2-7, with TRBD2 as a possible D gene (6 bases). With 4 bases removed from V and 3 bases from J, the gap between germline ends came to 7 bases. The CDR3 has 12 amino acids. Germline V CDR1 and CDR2: LGHDT, YNNKEL (reference sequence). The CDR3 is CASSRDFYEQYF. CDR3 bases: TGTGCCAGCAGCCGGGACTTCTACGAGCAGTACTTC.

In its sample, this clone was seen once. The rearrangement uses TRBV7-3 and TRBJ1-2; 8 bases are a match to TRBD1. Germline lookup yields CDR1 SGHTA and CDR2 FQGTGA. With V trimmed by 2 bases and J by 7 bases, 9 bases remained unmatched. This CDR3 comprises 15 residues. In DNA form, the CDR3 reads TGTGCCAGCAGCTTACTAGGACAGGGAGTCGGTGGCTACACCTTC. It specifies CASSLLGQGVGGYTF.

The V and J genes are TRBV5-1 and TRBJ1-3; D not certain. V was shortened by 0 bases and J by 0 bases, with 10 bases between the two germline ends. Germline values: CDR1 SGHRS, CDR2 YFSETQ. This CDR3 has 16 residues. CDR3 residues: CASSLAGSYSGNTIYF. Written as DNA, the CDR3 is TGCGCCAGCAGCTTGGCCGGGTCTTACTCTGGAAACACCATATATTTT.

The rearrangement links TRBV7-9 to TRBJ1-2; no clear D gene. The CDR3 is made up of 11 amino acids. Germline V gene data show CDR1 as SEHNR and CDR2 as FQNEAQ (reference sequence). The ends were cut back, 11 bases at V and 6 bases at J, with 13 bases in the middle. The CDR3 is CAALLRDGYTF. Here the CDR3 DNA reads TGTGCCGCTCTACTTCGGGATGGCTACACCTTC.

The rearrangement joins TRBV7-9 to TRBJ1-3; 9 bases line up with TRBD1. The CDR3 sequence is 16 residues long. J gave up 9 bases and V 7 bases, and 16 bases lay outside the gene matches. Germline CDR1 reads SEHNR; CDR2 reads FQNEAQ (reference sequence). The CDR3 reads CASTSNRDRAFGTIYF. The CDR3 DNA reads as TGTGCCAGCACCTCCAACCGGGACAGGGCGTTCGGCACCATATATTTT.

The chain couples TRBV19 to TRBJ1-5; a weak D match, TRBD1 (5 bases). CDR1 and CDR2 (germline): LNHDA, SQIVND (reference sequence). CDR3 length: 15 amino acids. Trimming left V 7 bases short and J 2 bases short, with 15 bases between. CDR3 in DNA: TGTGCCAGTAAATATGCGGGGGAGGGCAATCAGCCCCAGCATTTT. Its translation: CASKYAGEGNQPQHF. Combining the CDR3 with reference TRBV19 and TRBJ1-5 gives the whole variable domain DGGITQSPKYLFRKEGQNVTLSCEQNLNHDAMYWYRQDPGQGLRLIYYSQIVNDFQKGDIAEGYSVSREKKESFPLTVTSAQKNPTAFYLCASKYAGEGNQPQHFGDGTRLSIL.

This sequence joins TRBV9 and TRBJ1-2, with TRBD1 matching over 8 bases. CDR3 length equals 15 residues. The V and J ends lost 4 bases and 6 bases, in that order; junction bases with no gene match: 11. Per the germline V gene, CDR1 is SGDLS and CDR2 is YYNGEE. The chain's CDR3 is CASSQDWTGNNGYTF. The CDR3 DNA reads as TGTGCCAGCAGCCAAGACTGGACAGGGAACAATGGCTACACCTTC.

V gene TRBV27 combines with J gene TRBJ1-2; D gene unclear. V lost 6 bases to trimming and J lost 3 bases, with 20 bases between them. Germline V CDR1 and CDR2: MNHEY, SMNVEV (reference sequence). This CDR3 is 16 amino acids long. The CDR3 nucleotides are TGTGCCAGCAGAGAGAGTAAAGTTAACCTCCACTATGGCTACACCTTC. Its translation: CASRESKVNLHYGYTF.

The V gene is TRBV7-6, the J gene TRBJ1-3; 8 bases are a match to TRBD1. Germline lookup yields CDR1 SGHVS and CDR2 FNYEAQ. Trimming removed 1 base from V and 2 bases from J; junction bases left unmatched: 4. The CDR3 spans 16 residues. CDR3 DNA: TGTGCCAGCAGCTTAGAGGAGACAGGGGCTGGAAACACCATATATTTT. It yields the protein CASSLEETGAGNTIYF.

The CDR3 DNA is TGTGCCAGCAGCCCCCAGGGACTAGCGGGGGACATCACAGATACGCAGTATTTT. This encodes CASSPQGLAGDITDTQYF. The chain carries TRBV3-1 (or the pseudogene TRBV3-2) and TRBJ2-3; 14 nucleotides line up with TRBD2. V was pared by 4 bases and J by 2 bases, with 8 bases of the junction left unmatched. The CDR3 contains 18 residues. Germline assignment: CDR1 LGHDT and CDR2 YNNKEL (reference sequence).

The chain has TRBV12-3 or TRBV12-4 and TRBJ1-3; 7 bases agree with TRBD1. J gave up 15 bases and V 5 bases, and 10 bases lay outside the gene matches. The CDR3 length is 12 residues. The CDR3 region has the DNA TGTGCCAGCAGTCTAGGGGGCCGCCGGCAATATTTT. Protein product: CASSLGGRRQYF.

This clone was counted only a few times. The chain combines TRBV5-1 with TRBJ1-1; D is possibly TRBD1 (6 bases). Germline CDR1 and CDR2: SGHRS and YFSETQ. The V gene lost 7 bases and the J gene lost 5 bases, with 21 bases spanning the gap. The CDR3 is made up of 15 amino acids. The CDR3 sequence: CASAARDTRWTEAFF. The CDR3 DNA follows: TGCGCCAGCGCGGCCCGGGACACCAGGTGGACTGAAGCTTTCTTT. Using reference TRBV5-1 and TRBJ1-1 for the parts outside the CDR3, the full variable domain is KAGVTQTPRYLIKTRGQQVTLSCSPISGHRSVSWYQQTPGQGLQFLFEYFSETQRNKGNFPGRFSGRQFSNSRSEMNVSTLELGDSALYLCASAARDTRWTEAFFGQGTRLTVV.

The chain employs TRBV11-2 and TRBJ2-1; 7 bases are shared with TRBD1. The CDR3 is 15 residues long. Looked up from germline, CDR1 is SGHAT and CDR2 is FQNNGV. V lost 2 bases, J lost 4 bases, and 5 bases stayed unmatched. This chain's CDR3 is CASSLIGTAYNEQFF. In DNA, the CDR3 is TGTGCCAGCAGCTTAATTGGGACAGCGTACAATGAGCAGTTCTTC.